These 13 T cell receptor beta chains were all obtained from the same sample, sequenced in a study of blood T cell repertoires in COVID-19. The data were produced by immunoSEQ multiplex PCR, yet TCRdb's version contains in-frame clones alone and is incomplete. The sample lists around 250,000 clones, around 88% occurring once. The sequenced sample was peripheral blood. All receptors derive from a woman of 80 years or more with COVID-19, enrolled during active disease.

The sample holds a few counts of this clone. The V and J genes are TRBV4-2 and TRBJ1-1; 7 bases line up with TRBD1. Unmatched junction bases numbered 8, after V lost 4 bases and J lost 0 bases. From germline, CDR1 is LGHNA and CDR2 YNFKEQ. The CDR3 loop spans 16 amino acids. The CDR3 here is CASSPALDRLNTEAFF. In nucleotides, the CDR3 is TGTGCCAGCAGCCCGGCTTTGGACAGGCTGAACACTGAAGCTTTCTTT.

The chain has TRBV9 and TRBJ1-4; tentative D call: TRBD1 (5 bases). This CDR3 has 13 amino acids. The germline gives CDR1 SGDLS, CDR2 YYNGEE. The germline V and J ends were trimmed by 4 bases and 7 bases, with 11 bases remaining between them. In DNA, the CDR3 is TGTGCCAGCAGCCCGGGGGATAGTGAAAAACTGTTTTTT. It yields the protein CASSPGDSEKLFF.

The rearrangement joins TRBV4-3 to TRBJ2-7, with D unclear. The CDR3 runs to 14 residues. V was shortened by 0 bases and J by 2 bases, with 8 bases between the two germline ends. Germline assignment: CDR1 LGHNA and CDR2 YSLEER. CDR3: CASSQDSYTYEQYF. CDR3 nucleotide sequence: TGCGCCAGCAGCCAAGATAGCTATACCTACGAGCAGTACTTC.

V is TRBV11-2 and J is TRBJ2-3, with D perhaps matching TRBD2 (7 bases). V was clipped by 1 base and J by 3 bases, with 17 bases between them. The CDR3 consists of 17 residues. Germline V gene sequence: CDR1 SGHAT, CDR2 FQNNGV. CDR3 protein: CASSLGRGGQKTDTQYF. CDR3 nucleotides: TGTGCCAGCAGCTTAGGTAGGGGGGGGCAGAAAACAGATACGCAGTATTTT.

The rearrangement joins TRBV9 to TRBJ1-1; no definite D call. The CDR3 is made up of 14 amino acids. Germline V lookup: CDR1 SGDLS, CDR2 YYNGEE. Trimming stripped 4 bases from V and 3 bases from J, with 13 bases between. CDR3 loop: CASSLRTGDTEAFF. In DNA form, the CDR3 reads TGTGCCAGCAGCCTTCGGACTGGTGACACTGAAGCTTTCTTT.

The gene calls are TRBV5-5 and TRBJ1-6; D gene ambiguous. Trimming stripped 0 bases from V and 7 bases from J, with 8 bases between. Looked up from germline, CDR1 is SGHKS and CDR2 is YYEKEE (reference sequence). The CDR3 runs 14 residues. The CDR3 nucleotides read TGTGCCAGCAGCTTGGGGTACAGCAATTCACCCCTCCACTTT. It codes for CASSLGYSNSPLHF. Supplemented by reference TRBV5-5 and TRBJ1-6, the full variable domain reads DAGVTQSPTHLIKTRGQQVTLRCSPISGHKSVSWYQQVLGQGPQFIFQYYEKEERGRGNFPDRFSARQFPNYSSELNVNALLLGDSALYLCASSLGYSNSPLHFGNGTRLTVT.

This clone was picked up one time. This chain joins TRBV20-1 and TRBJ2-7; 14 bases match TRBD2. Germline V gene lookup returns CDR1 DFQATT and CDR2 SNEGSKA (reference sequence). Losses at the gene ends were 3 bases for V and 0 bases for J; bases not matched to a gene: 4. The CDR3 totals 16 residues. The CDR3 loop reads CSASGTSGGNSYEQYF. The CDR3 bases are TGCAGTGCTAGTGGGACTAGCGGGGGTAACTCCTACGAGCAGTACTTC.

The CDR3 region has the DNA TGCGCCAGCAGTCAACCGGGACAGGGGGCAGAAGAGACCCAGTACTTC. Its protein is CASSQPGQGAEETQYF. The chain couples TRBV23-1 to TRBJ2-5, with 12 bases that match TRBD1. Being an ORF, TRBV23-1 has a function that is uncertain. CDR3 length: 16 residues. Trimming took 2 bases from V and 3 from J; bases not matched to a gene: 4.

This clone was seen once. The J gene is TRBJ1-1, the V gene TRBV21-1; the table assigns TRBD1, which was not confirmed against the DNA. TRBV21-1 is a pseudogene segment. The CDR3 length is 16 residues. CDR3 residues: CASSKRGTPRGTEAFF. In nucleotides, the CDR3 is TGTGCCAGCAGCAAAAGGGGGACCCCAAGGGGCACTGAAGCTTTCTTT.

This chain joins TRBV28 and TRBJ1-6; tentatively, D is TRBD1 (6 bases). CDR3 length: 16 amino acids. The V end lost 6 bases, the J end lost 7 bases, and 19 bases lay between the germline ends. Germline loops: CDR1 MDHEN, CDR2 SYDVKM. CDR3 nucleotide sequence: TGTGCCAGCAGAAATGGGGGCGGGGGAGACAATTCACCCCTCCACTTT. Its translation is CASRNGGGGDNSPLHF.

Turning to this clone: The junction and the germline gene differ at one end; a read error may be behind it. This CDR3 reads CAWNSGTGGFNLFQPRHF. CDR3 coding DNA: TGTGCCTGGAATTCCGGGACAGGGGGCTTTAATCTCTTTCAGCCCCGGCATTTT. The chain uses TRBV30 and TRBJ1-5, with 12 positions matching TRBD1. Germline loops: CDR1 GTSNPN, CDR2 SVGIG (reference sequence). CDR3 size: 18 residues.

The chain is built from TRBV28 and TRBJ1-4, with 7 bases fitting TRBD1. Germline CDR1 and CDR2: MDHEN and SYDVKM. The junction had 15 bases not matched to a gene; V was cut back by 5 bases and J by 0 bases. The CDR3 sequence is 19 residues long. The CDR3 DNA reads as TGTGCCAGCAGTCCCCCCCTAGGGGGCCGGGGAACAACTAATGAAAAACTGTTTTTT. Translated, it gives CASSPPLGGRGTTNEKLFF.

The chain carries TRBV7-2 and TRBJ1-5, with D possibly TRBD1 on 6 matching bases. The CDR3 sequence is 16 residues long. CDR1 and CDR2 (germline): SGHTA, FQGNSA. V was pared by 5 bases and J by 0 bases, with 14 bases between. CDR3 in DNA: TGTGCCAGCAGCCCCCATCCAGGGGTTAGCAATCAGCCCCAGCATTTT. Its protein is CASSPHPGVSNQPQHF. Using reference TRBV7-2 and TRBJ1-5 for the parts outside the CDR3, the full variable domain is GAGVSQSPSNKVTEKGKDVELRCDPISGHTALYWYRQSLGQGLEFLIYFQGNSAPDKSGLPSDRFSAERTGGSVSTLTIQRTQQEDSAVYLCASSPHPGVSNQPQHFGDGTRLSIL.